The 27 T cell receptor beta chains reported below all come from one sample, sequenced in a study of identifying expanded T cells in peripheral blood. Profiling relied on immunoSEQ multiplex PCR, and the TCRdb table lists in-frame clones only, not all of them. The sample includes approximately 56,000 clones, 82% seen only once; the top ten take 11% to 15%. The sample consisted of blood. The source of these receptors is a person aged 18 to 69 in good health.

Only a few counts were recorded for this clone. The CDR3 here is CASSLRPGAQTQYF. The DNA for the CDR3 is TGTGCCAGCAGCTTAAGGCCGGGGGCTCAAACCCAGTACTTC. The chain uses TRBV7-2 and TRBJ2-5; D could derive from TRBD1 or TRBD2 (6 bases each). Germline V gene sequence: CDR1 SGHTA, CDR2 FQGNSA. CDR3 length: 14 amino acids. Trimming removed 2 bases at V and 8 bases at J, with 15 bases between.

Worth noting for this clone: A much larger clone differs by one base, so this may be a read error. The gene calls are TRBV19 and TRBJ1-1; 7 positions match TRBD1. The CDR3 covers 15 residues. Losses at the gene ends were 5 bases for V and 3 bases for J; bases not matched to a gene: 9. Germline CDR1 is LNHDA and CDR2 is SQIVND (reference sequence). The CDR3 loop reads CASSPGTERDTEAFF. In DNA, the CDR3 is TGTGCCAGTAGTCCAGGGACAGAGCGGGACACTGAAGCTTTCTTT.

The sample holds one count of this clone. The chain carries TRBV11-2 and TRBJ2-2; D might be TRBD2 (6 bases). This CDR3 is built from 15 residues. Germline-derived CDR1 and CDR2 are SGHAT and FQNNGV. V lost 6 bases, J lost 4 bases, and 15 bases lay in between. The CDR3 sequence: CASRDLGEATGELFF. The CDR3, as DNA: TGTGCCAGCAGGGACCTAGGGGAGGCCACCGGGGAGCTGTTTTTT.

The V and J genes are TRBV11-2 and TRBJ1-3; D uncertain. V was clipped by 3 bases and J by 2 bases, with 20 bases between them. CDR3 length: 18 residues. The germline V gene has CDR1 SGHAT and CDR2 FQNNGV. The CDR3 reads CASSLINRRRDAGNTIYF. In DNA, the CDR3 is TGTGCCAGCAGCTTGATCAATAGGCGGAGGGATGCTGGAAACACCATATATTTT.

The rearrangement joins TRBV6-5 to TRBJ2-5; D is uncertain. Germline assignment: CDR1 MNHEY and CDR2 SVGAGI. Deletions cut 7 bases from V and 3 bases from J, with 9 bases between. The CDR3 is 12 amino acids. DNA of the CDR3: TGTGCCAGCACCGGCTCAAAAGAGACCCAGTACTTC. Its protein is CASTGSKETQYF.

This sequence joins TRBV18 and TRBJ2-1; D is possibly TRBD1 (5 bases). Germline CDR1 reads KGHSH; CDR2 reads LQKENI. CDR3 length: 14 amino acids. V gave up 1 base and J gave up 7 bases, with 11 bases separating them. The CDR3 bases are TGTGCCAGCTCACCACAAGCCAGGGTGAATGAGCAGTTCTTC. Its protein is CASSPQARVNEQFF.

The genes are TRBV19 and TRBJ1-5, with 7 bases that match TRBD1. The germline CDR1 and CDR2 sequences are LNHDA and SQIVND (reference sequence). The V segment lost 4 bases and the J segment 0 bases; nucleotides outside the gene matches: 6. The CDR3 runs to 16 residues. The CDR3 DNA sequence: TGTGCCAGTAGTAGAGGACAGGCTAATAGCAATCAGCCCCAGCATTTT. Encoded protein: CASSRGQANSNQPQHF. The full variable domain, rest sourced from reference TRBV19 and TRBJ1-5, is DGGITQSPKYLFRKEGQNVTLSCEQNLNHDAMYWYRQDPGQGLRLIYYSQIVNDFQKGDIAEGYSVSREKKESFPLTVTSAQKNPTAFYLCASSRGQANSNQPQHFGDGTRLSIL.

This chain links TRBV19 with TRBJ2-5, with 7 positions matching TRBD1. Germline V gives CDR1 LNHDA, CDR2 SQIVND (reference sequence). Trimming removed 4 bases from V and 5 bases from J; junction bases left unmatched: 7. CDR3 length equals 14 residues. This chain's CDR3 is CASSTRQGRETQYF. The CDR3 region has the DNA TGTGCCAGTAGTACCCGACAGGGAAGGGAGACCCAGTACTTC.

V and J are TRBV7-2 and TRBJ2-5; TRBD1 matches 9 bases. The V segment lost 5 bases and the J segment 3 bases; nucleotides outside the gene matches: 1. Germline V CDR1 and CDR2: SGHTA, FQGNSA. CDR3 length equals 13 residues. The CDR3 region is CASSRTGEETQYF. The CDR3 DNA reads TGTGCCAGCAGCCGGACAGGGGAAGAGACCCAGTACTTC.

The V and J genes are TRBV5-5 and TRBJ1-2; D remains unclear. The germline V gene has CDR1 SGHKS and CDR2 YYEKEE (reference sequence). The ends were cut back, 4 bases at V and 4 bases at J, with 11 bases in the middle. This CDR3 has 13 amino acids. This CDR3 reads CASSAQDFYGYTF. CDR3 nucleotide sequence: TGTGCCAGCAGCGCCCAAGATTTCTATGGCTACACCTTC.

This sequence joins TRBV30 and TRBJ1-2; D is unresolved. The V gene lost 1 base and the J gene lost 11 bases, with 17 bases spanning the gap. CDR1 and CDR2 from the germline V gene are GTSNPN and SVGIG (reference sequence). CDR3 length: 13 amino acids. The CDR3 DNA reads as TGTGCCTGGAGTGCCTCCCAACAAGCGCGGTACACCTTC. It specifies CAWSASQQARYTF.

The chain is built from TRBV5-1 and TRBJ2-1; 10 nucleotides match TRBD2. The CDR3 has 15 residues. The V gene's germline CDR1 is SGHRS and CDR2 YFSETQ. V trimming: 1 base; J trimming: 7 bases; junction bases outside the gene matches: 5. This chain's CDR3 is CASSLTSGMTNEQFF. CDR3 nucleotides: TGCGCCAGCAGCTTGACTAGCGGGATGACTAATGAGCAGTTCTTC.

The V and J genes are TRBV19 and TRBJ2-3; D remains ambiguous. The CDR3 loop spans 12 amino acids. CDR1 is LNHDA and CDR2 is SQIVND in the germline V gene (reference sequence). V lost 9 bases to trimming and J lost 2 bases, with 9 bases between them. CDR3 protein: CASSNPTDTQYF. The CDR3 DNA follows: TGTGCCAGCTCGAACCCCACAGATACGCAGTATTTT.

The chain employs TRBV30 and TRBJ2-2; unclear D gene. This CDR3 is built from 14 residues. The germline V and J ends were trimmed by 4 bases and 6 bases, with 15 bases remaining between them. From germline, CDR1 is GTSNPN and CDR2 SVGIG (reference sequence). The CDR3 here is CAWMSRGWAGELFF. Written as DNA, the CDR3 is TGTGCCTGGATGAGTCGTGGGTGGGCCGGGGAGCTGTTTTTT. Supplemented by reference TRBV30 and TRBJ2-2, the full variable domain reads SQTIHQWPATLVQPVGSPLSLECTVEGTSNPNLYWYRQAAGRGLQLLFYSVGIGQISSEVPQNLSASRPQDRQFILSSKKLLLSDSGFYLCAWMSRGWAGELFFGEGSRLTVL.

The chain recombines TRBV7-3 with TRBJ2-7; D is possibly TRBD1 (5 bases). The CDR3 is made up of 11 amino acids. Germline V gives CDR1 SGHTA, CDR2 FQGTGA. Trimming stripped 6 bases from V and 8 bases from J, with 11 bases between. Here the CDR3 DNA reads TGTGCCAGCAGTCCCCAGGGTAAGCAGTACGTC. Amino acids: CASSPQGKQYV.

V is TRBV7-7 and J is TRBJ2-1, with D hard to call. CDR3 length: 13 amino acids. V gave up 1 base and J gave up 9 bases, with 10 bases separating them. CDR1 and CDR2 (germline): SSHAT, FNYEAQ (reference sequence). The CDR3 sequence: CASSLDPGAEQFF. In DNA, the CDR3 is TGTGCCAGCAGCTTAGACCCCGGAGCTGAGCAGTTCTTC.

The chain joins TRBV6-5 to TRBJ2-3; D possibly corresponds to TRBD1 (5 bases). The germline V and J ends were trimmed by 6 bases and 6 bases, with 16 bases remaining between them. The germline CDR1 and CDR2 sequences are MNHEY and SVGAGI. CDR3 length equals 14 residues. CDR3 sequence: CASRRSRAGDTQYF. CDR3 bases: TGTGCCAGCAGGCGTAGCAGGGCAGGGGATACGCAGTATTTT.

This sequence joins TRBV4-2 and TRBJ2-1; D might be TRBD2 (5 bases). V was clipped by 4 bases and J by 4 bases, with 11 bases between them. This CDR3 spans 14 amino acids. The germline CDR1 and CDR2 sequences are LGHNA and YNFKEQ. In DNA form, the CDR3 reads TGTGCCAGCAGCCGAGAGGAGGTTTACAATGAGCAGTTCTTC. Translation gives CASSREEVYNEQFF.

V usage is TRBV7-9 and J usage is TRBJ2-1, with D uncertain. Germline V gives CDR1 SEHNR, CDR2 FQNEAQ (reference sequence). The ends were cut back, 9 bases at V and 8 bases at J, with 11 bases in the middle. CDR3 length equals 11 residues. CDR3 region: CASNYRDEQFF. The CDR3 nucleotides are TGTGCCAGTAATTATAGGGATGAGCAGTTCTTC.

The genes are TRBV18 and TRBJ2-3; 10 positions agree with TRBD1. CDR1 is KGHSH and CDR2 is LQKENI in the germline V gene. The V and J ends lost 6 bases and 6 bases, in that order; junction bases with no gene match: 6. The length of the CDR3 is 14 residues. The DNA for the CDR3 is TGTGCCAGCTCGCGAGGGACAGGGGCCGATACGCAGTATTTT. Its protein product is CASSRGTGADTQYF.

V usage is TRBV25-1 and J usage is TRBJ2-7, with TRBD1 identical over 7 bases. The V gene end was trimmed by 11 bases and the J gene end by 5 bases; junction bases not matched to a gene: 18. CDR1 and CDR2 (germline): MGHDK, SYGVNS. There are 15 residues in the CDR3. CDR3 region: CASSRRGLHGNEQYF. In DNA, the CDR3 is TGTGCCTCCTCGAGAAGGGGGCTGCATGGAAACGAGCAGTACTTC.

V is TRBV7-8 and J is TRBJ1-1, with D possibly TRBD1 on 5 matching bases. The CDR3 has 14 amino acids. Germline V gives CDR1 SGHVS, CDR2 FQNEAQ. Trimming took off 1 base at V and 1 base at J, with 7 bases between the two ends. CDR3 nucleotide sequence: TGTGCCAGCAGCTTAGGGGGGTGGAACACTGAAGCTTTCTTT. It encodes CASSLGGWNTEAFF.

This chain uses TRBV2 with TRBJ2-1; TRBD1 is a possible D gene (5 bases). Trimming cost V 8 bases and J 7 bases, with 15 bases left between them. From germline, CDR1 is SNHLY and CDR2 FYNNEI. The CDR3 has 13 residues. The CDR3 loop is CASQDMGRNEQFF. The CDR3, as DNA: TGTGCCAGCCAGGACATGGGGCGGAATGAGCAGTTCTTC.

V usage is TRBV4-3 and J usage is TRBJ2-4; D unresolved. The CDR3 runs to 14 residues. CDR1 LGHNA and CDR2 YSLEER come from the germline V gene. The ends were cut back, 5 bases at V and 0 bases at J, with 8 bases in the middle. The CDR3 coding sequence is TGCGCCAGCAGCGTCCGTCTAGCCAAAAACATTCAGTACTTC. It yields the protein CASSVRLAKNIQYF.

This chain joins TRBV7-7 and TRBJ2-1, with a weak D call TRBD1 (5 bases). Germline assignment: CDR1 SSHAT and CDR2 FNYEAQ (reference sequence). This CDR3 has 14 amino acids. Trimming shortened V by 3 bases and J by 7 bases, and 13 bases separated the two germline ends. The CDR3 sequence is CASSLSRVANEQFF. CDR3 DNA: TGTGCCAGCAGCTTGAGCAGGGTGGCGAATGAGCAGTTCTTC.

The CDR3 is CASSVWGPGNTIYF. CDR3 DNA: TGTGCCAGCAGTGTATGGGGGCCTGGAAACACCATATATTTT. J is TRBJ1-3 and V is TRBV2; tentative D call: TRBD1 (6 bases). Trimming pared 4 bases from V and 2 bases from J, leaving 9 bases between. The CDR3 spans 14 residues. CDR1 and CDR2 from the germline V gene are SNHLY and FYNNEI.

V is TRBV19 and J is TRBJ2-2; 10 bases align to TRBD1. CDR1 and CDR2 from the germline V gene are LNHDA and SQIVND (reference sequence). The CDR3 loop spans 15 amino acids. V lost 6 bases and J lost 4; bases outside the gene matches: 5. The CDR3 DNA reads TGTGCCAGTAGAGACAGGGGGCAGAGCACCGGGGAGCTGTTTTTT. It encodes CASRDRGQSTGELFF.